The subject of this entry is one T cell receptor beta chain. The data stem from a study of blood T cell repertoires in COVID-19. About the research overall: There were acute and convalescent COVID-19 samples, and they came from the United States, Italy and Spain. T cells, B-cell-depleted T cells, or PBMCs provided the cDNA or gDNA that served as material.

In the original workflow: Reference gene primers were amplified, and this amplification served to estimate nucleated cell counts. Data came from immunoSEQ multiplex PCR; TCRdb stores just in-frame clones and leaves some out. The V and J calls and clone size are taken from that table; D and trimming were inferred from the DNA. Among 100,000 to 110,000 clones listed, over 75% were seen once. The ends lost 6 bases at V and 0 bases at J; junction bases unmatched: 7. CDR1 and CDR2 from the germline V gene are LGHDT and YNNKEL (reference sequence). The CDR3 loop spans 15 amino acids. The chain joins TRBV3-1 (or the pseudogene TRBV3-2) to TRBJ1-1, with TRBD1 matching over 7 bases. The TCR comes from a human donor in a cohort sampled during active COVID-19. Sequenced material: peripheral blood. The CDR3 sequence is CASSSGGLLNTEAFF. The CDR3 bases are TGTGCCAGCAGTTCAGGGGGGCTGTTGAACACTGAAGCTTTCTTT.